These T cell receptor beta chains were read from a single sample in a study of blood T cell repertoires in COVID-19. Measured with immunoSEQ multiplex PCR; TCRdb has only the in-frame clones, and not every one. This sample has about 160,000 clones; about 86% occur once, and the top ten carry 15% to 20%. The specimen was peripheral blood. These receptors were obtained from an elderly woman with acute or convalescent COVID-19. Each CDR3 is given with its conserved first and last residue. A D gene is named only where the DNA matches it firmly. Where a row states a size, it is once, few, many or the class of an expanded clone; other rows omit it.

d_gene	v_gene	abundance	j_gene	CDR3nt	CDR3aa
TRBD2	TRBV19	-	TRBJ2-1	TGTGCCAGTAGTGGGTGGAGCGGGAGGGCCTGGGGGAATGAGCAGTTCTTC	CASSGWSGRAWGNEQFF
TRBD2	TRBV5-8	-	TRBJ2-1	TGTGCCAGCAGCCCTATAGCGGGGGGGAGCTCCTACAATGAGCAGTTCTTC	CASSPIAGGSSYNEQFF
-	TRBV7-6	-	TRBJ1-3	TGTGCCAGCAGCCTTGGAAACACCATATATTTT	CASSLGNTIYF
TRBD1	TRBV6-5	-	TRBJ1-5	TGTGCCAGCAGCGAGACAGGGGGCGGGCAGCCCCAGCATTTT	CASSETGGGQPQHF
-	TRBV28	-	TRBJ1-4	TGTGCCAGCAGTTCGAACGGGACACCCAATGAAAAACTGTTTTTT	CASSSNGTPNEKLFF
TRBD2	TRBV5-1	-	TRBJ2-7	TGCGCCAGCAGTGGGGGACTAGCGGGAGCCGCCTACGAGCAGTACTTC	CASSGGLAGAAYEQYF
-	TRBV27	few	TRBJ1-5	TGTGCCAGCAGTTTGACTATATATAGCAATCAGCCCCAGCATTTT	CASSLTIYSNQPQHF
-	TRBV11-2	-	TRBJ1-3	TGTGCCAGCAGTTTCTATTCAGGCGTTAATGGAAACACCATATATTTT	CASSFYSGVNGNTIYF
-	TRBV28	-	TRBJ1-5	TGTGCCAGCAGGCCGCGCCCAGGGATTGGCAATCAGCCCCAGCATTTT	CASRPRPGIGNQPQHF
-	TRBV2	-	TRBJ2-3	TGTGCCAGCAGTGTGGGGACATTCACAGATACGCAGTATTTT	CASSVGTFTDTQYF
TRBD1	TRBV5-5	-	TRBJ1-1	TGTGCCAGCAGCCTGGCCGGGACAGGGGTTCTTAGCACTGAAGCTTTCTTT	CASSLAGTGVLSTEAFF
-	TRBV18	-	TRBJ2-1	TGTGCCAGCTCACGGACAGAACACAATGAGCAGTTCTTC	CASSRTEHNEQFF
TRBD2	TRBV19	-	TRBJ2-1	TGTGCCAGTAGTCCCGGGACTAGCGGGGGGAGCTCCTACAATGAGCAGTTCTTC	CASSPGTSGGSSYNEQFF
-	TRBV10-1	-	TRBJ1-5	TGCGCCAGCAGCCATATAGGGCAGGGCGATGGAGGCAATCAGCCCCAGCATTTT	CASSHIGQGDGGNQPQHF
TRBD2	TRBV10-2	-	TRBJ2-2	TGCGCCAGCAGTGGTACTAGCGGGAGAGCCACCGGGGAGCTGTTTTTT	CASSGTSGRATGELFF
-	TRBV6-1	-	TRBJ1-1	TGTGCCAGCAGTGACCCAAAAACAGTTCCTAACACTGAAGCTTTCTTT	CASSDPKTVPNTEAFF
TRBD2	TRBV9	-	TRBJ2-1	TGTGCCAGCAGCGTACCGACTAGCGGAATTTCGAATGAGCAGTTCTTC	CASSVPTSGISNEQFF
-	TRBV20-1	-	TRBJ2-1	TGCAGTGCTAGTTCACGGGAGACGCAGCAGTTCTTC	CSASSRETQQFF
TRBD1	TRBV28	-	TRBJ1-1	TGTGCCAGCAGTGAGGGACAGCTGAACACTGAAGCTTTCTTT	CASSEGQLNTEAFF
-	TRBV7-2	-	TRBJ1-6	TGTGCCAGCAGCTTAGTCTGGCAGGCCAATAATTCACCCCTCCACTTT	CASSLVWQANNSPLHF
TRBD1	TRBV3-1/TRBV3-2	-	TRBJ1-3	TGTGCCAGCAGCCCTTGGGACAGGGAAGGAAACACCATATATTTT	CASSPWDREGNTIYF
TRBD2	TRBV4-2	-	TRBJ2-1	TGTGCCAGCAGCCAGGAAGCGGGGGGCCGTTACAATGAGCAGTTCTTC	CASSQEAGGRYNEQFF
TRBD2	TRBV6-6	few	TRBJ2-7	TGTGCCAGCAGTTACGAAGGTAGCGGGAGGTTCGAGCAGTACTTC	CASSYEGSGRFEQYF
TRBD1	TRBV6-2/TRBV6-3	once	TRBJ1-2	TGTGCCAGCAGTTACTGGACAGGGGGCTACTATGGCTACACCTTC	CASSYWTGGYYGYTF
TRBD1	TRBV6-6	once	TRBJ1-2	TGTGCCAGCGGTCTGACAGGGGCTTATGGCTACACCTTC	CASGLTGAYGYTF
TRBD1	TRBV6-1	once	TRBJ2-7	TGTGCCAGCAGTGAAGGGGCCCAGGGGGCGACAGTGCAGTACTTC	CASSEGAQGATVQYF
TRBD1	TRBV6-2/TRBV6-3	-	TRBJ1-5	TGTGCCAGCAGCCCCATAACAGGGGCGAGTCAGCCCCAGCATTTT	CASSPITGASQPQHF
TRBD2	TRBV13	-	TRBJ2-5	TGTGCCAGCAGCCTCGGACTAGCGGGAGACCAAGAGACCCAGTACTTC	CASSLGLAGDQETQYF
-	TRBV19	-	TRBJ2-3	TGTGCCAGTAGTATAGCTGGCAGGGGACGTTCAGATACGCAGTATTTT	CASSIAGRGRSDTQYF
TRBD2	TRBV5-1	-	TRBJ2-1	TGCGCCAGCAGCTGGAGGCCGGGAGGAGGAAATGAGCAGTTCTTC	CASSWRPGGGNEQFF
TRBD2	TRBV28	-	TRBJ2-1	TGTGCCAGCAGCCGACTAGCGGGAGTAGCAAATGAGCAGTTCTTC	CASSRLAGVANEQFF
-	TRBV27	-	TRBJ1-5	TGTGCCAGCAGGACTCTGGAGGCGGGAGATCAGCCCCAGCATTTT	CASRTLEAGDQPQHF
-	TRBV15	-	TRBJ2-7	TGTGCCACCAGCATTAGACAGTTGACAGGCGCCGAGCAGTACTTC	CATSIRQLTGAEQYF
TRBD2	TRBV7-6	-	TRBJ2-5	TGTGCCAGCAGCTTAATGGGACTAGCGGGATTGGAGACCCAGTACTTC	CASSLMGLAGLETQYF
TRBD2	TRBV4-2	-	TRBJ2-1	TGTGCCACGGCCCCAGCGGGAGGGCCTAGTGAGCAGTTCTTC	CATAPAGGPSEQFF
TRBD1	TRBV6-4	-	TRBJ1-2	TGTGCCAGCAGTGGGACAGGGGGCCCCGATCCAGGTGGCTACACCTTC	CASSGTGGPDPGGYTF
-	TRBV5-4	-	TRBJ2-5	TGTGCCAGCAGCTTAAATCGAGAGACCCAGTACTTC	CASSLNRETQYF
-	TRBV19	-	TRBJ1-3	TGTGCCAGTAGTATGAGACAGCGACCCTCTGGAAACACCATATATTTT	CASSMRQRPSGNTIYF
-	TRBV6-1	-	TRBJ2-1	TGTGCCAGCAGTGAATGGGGAGACTCCTACAATGAGCAGTTCTTC	CASSEWGDSYNEQFF
TRBD1	TRBV4-3	few	TRBJ1-2	TGCGCCAGCAGCCAAACCGCCGGGACAGGGGGCGCGTATGGCTACACCTTC	CASSQTAGTGGAYGYTF
-	TRBV7-9	-	TRBJ2-2	TGTGCCAGCAGCTTCGGGGGTTCCGGGGAGCTGTTTTTT	CASSFGGSGELFF
TRBD2	TRBV9	once	TRBJ2-7	TGTGCCAGCAGCGTCGGAGCGGGAGGCGCCCTGGAGCAGTACTTC	CASSVGAGGALEQYF
-	TRBV6-2/TRBV6-3	-	TRBJ2-1	TGTGCCAGCAGTTACTCGGACAGCTACAATGAGCAGTTCTTC	CASSYSDSYNEQFF
-	TRBV18	once	TRBJ2-3	TGTGCCAGCTCACCACTCCCTAGCAAGAGAGATACGCAGTATTTT	CASSPLPSKRDTQYF
-	TRBV6-4	-	TRBJ2-3	TGTGCCAGCAGTGACTCTTGGGGCAGCACAGATACGCAGTATTTT	CASSDSWGSTDTQYF
-	TRBV3-1/TRBV3-2	-	TRBJ1-2	TGTGCCAGCAGCCAAGCGGGGATCCGCTATGGCTACACCTTC	CASSQAGIRYGYTF
TRBD1	TRBV3-1/TRBV3-2	once	TRBJ2-7	TGTGCCAGCAGCCAAGTTCACAGGGGTGGGGAGCAGTACTTC	CASSQVHRGGEQYF
-	TRBV4-2	few	TRBJ1-6	TGTGCCAGCAGCCAAGCCCCCACAGCCAACACTAATTCACCCCTCCACTTT	CASSQAPTANTNSPLHF
-	TRBV5-5	-	TRBJ1-1	TGTGCCAGCAGCCCGACAGCTCAGAACACTGAAGCTTTCTTT	CASSPTAQNTEAFF
TRBD1	TRBV5-6	-	TRBJ2-7	TGTGCCAGCAGCATAGGACAGGGGAGAAGGGAGCAGTACTTC	CASSIGQGRREQYF
-	TRBV19	-	TRBJ1-5	TGTGCCAGTAGTCCAAGGGTCGGACAAAAGTCCGGGCCCCAGCATTTT	CASSPRVGQKSGPQHF